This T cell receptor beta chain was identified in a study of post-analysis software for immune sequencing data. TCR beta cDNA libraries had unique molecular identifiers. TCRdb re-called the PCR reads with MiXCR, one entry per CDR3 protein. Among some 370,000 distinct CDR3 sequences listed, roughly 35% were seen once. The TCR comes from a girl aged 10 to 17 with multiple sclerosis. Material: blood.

The CDR3 region is CSAILTGGNHGYTF. CDR3 nucleotide sequence: TGCAGCGCCATCCTGACAGGGGGAAATCATGGCTACACCTTC. The J gene is TRBJ1-2, the V gene TRBV29-1; 9 bases agree with TRBD1. Per the germline V gene, CDR1 is SQVTM and CDR2 is ANQGSEA. Trimming cost V 7 bases and J 6 bases; bases outside gene matches: 12. This CDR3 has 14 residues.